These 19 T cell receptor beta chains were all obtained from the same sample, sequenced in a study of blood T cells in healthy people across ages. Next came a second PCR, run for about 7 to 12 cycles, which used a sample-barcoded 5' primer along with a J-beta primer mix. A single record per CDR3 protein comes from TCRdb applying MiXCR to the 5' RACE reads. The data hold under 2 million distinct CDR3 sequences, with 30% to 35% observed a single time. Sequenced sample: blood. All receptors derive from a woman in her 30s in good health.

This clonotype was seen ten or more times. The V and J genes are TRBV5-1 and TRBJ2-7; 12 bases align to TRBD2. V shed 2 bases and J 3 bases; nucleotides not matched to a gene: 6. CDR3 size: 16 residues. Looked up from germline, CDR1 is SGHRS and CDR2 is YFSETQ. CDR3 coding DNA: TGCGCCAGCAGCTTCGGACTAGCGGGGTCCTTCTACGAGCAGTACTTC. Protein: CASSFGLAGSFYEQYF.

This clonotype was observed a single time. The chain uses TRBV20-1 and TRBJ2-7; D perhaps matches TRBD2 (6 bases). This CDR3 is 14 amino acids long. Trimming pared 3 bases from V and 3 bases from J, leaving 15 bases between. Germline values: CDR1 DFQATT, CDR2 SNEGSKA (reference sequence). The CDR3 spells CSARSPAGVYEQYF. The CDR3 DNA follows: TGCAGTGCTAGGTCACCAGCGGGTGTCTACGAGCAGTACTTC.

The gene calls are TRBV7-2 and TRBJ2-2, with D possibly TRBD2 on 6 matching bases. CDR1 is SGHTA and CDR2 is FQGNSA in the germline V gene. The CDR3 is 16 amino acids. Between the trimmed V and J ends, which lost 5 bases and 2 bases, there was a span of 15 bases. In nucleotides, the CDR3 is TGTGCCAGCAGCGTAACTAGCTCGCTAAACACCGGGGAGCTGTTTTTT. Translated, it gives CASSVTSSLNTGELFF.

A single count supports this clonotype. In DNA, the CDR3 is TGCGCCAGCAGGACAGACATAGATGAAAAACTGTTTTTT. Its protein product is CASRTDIDEKLFF. The J gene is TRBJ1-4, the V gene TRBV5-1, with D perhaps TRBD1 (5 bases). Germline V gene sequence: CDR1 SGHRS, CDR2 YFSETQ. Between the trimmed V and J ends, which lost 5 bases and 6 bases, there was a span of 11 bases. The CDR3 sequence is 13 residues long.

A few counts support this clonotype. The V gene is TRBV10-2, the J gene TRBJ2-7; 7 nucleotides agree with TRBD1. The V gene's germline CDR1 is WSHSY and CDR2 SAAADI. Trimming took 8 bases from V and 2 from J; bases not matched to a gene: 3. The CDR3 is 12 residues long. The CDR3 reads CASQGETYEQYF. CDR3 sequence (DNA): TGCGCCAGCCAGGGGGAGACCTACGAGCAGTACTTC.

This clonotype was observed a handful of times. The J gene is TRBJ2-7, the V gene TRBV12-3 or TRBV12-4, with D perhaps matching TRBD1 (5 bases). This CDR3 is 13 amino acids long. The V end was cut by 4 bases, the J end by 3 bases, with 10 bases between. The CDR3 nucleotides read TGTGCCAGCAGTTCAGGGATGGACTACGAGCAGTACTTC. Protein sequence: CASSSGMDYEQYF.

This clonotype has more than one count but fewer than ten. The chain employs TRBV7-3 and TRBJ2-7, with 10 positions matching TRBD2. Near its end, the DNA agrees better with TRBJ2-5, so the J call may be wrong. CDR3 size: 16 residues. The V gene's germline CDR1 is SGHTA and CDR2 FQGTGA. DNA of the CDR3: TGTGCCAGCAGCCTGGAAGCGGGGGGGCGAGGAGAGACCCAGTACTTC. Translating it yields CASSLEAGGRGETQYF.

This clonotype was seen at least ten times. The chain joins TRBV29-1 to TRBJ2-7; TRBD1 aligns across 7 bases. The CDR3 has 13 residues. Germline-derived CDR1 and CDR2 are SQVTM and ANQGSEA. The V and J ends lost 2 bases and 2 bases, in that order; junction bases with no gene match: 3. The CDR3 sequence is CSVERQGPYEQYF. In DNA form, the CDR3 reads TGCAGCGTTGAACGACAGGGACCCTACGAGCAGTACTTC.

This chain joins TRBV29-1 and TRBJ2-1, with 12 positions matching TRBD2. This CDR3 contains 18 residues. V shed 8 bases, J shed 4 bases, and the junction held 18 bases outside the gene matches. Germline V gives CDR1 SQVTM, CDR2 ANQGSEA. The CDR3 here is CSISGTSGPTVLYNEQFF. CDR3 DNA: TGCAGCATTTCCGGGACTAGCGGGCCAACGGTGCTTTACAATGAGCAGTTCTTC.

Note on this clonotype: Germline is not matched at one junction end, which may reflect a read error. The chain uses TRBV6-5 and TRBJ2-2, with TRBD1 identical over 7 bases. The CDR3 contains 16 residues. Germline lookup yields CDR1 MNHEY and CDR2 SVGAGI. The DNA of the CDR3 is TGTGCCAGCAGTTACAGGACAGGTTTGAACACCGGGGAGCGGTTTTTT. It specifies CASSYRTGLNTGERFF.

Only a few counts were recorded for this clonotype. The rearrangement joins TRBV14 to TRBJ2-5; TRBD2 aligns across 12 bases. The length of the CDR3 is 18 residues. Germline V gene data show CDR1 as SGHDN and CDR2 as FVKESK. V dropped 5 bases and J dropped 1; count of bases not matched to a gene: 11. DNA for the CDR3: TGTGCCAGCAGCTCGCGACTAGCGGGGGTTTTGCCCCAAGAGACCCAGTACTTC. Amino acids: CASSSRLAGVLPQETQYF.

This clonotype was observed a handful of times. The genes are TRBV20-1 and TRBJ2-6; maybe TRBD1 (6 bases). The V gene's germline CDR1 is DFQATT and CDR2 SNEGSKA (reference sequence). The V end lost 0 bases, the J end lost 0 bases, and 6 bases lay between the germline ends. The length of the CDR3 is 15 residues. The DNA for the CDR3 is TGCAGTGCTAGAGAGGGGGCCTCTGGGGCCAACGTCCTGACTTTC. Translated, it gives CSAREGASGANVLTF.

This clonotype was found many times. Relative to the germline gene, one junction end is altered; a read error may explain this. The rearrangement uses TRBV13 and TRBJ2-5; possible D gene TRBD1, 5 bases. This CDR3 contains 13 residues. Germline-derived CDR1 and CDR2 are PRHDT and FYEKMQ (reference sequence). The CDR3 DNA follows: TGTGCCAGCAGCCTAGGGGTTTTGGAGACCCAGTACTTC. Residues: CASSLGVLETQYF.

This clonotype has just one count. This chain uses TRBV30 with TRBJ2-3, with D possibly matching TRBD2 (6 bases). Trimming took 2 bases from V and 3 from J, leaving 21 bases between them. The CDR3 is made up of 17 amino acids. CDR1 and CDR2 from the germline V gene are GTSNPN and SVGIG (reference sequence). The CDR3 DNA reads TGTGCCTGGAGTTCCGTACTTTCGGGGGAAACTACAGATACGCAGTATTTT. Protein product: CAWSSVLSGETTDTQYF.

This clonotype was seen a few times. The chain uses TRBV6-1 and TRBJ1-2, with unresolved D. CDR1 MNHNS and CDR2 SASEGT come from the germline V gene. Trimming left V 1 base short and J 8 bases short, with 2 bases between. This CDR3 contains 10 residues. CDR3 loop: CASSEEGYTF. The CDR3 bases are TGTGCCAGCAGTGAAGAAGGCTACACCTTC.

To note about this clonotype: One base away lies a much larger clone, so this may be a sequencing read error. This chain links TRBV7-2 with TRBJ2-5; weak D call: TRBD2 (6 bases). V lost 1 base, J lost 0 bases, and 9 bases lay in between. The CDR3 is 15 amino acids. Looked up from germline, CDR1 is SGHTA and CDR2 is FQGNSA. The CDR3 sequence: CASSLEDYNQETQYF. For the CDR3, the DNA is TGTGCCAGCAGCTTAGAGGACTACAACCAAGAGACCCAGTACTTC. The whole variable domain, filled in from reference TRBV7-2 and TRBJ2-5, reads GAGVSQSPSNKVTEKGKDVELRCDPISGHTALYWYRQSLGQGLEFLIYFQGNSAPDKSGLPSDRFSAERTGGSVSTLTIQRTQQEDSAVYLCASSLEDYNQETQYFGPGTRLLVL.

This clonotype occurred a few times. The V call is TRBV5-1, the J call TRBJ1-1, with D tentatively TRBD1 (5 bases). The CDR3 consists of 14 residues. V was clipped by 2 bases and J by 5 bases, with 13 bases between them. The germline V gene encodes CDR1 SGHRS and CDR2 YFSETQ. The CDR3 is CASSFGGVGTEAFF. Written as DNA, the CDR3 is TGCGCCAGCAGCTTTGGAGGGGTTGGGACTGAAGCTTTCTTT.

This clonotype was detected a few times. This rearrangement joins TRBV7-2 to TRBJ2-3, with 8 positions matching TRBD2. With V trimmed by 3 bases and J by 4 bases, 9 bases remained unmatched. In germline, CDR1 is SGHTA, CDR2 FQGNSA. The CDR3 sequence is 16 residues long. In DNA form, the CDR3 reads TGTGCCAGCAGCTTGGGCGGCGGGGGGCGCTCAGATACGCAGTATTTT. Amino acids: CASSLGGGGRSDTQYF.

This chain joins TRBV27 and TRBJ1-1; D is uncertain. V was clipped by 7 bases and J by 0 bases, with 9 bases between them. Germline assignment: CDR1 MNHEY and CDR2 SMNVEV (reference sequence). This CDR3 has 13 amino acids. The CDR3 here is CASTSHLNTEAFF. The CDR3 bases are TGTGCCAGCACGTCCCACCTGAACACTGAAGCTTTCTTT.